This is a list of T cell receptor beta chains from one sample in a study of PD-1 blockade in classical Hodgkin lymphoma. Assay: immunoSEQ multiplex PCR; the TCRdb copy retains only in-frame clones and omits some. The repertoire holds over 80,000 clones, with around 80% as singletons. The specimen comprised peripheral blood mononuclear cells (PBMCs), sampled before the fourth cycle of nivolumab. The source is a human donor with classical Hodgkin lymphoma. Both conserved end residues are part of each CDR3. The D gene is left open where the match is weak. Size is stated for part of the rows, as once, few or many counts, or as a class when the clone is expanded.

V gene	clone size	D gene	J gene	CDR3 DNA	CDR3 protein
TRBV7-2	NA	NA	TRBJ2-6	TGTGCCAGCAGCTCAGCAGGGCGGATCTCTGGGGCCAACGTCCTGACTTTC	CASSSAGRISGANVLTF
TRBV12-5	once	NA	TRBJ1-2	TGTGCTAGTGGTTTGGTACTTGGCCTATCTAACTATGGCTACACCTTC	CASGLVLGLSNYGYTF
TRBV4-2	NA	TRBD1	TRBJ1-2	TGTGCCAGCAGCCAGGCGGACAGGGGGAACTATGGCTACACCTTC	CASSQADRGNYGYTF
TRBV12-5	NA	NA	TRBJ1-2	TGTGCTAGTGGTTTGTCCGGGTATGGCTACACCTTC	CASGLSGYGYTF
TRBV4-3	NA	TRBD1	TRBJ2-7	TGCGCCAGCAGCCAAGCTAGGGGGCGCGGAGACGAGCAGTACTTC	CASSQARGRGDEQYF
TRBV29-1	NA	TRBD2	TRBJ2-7	TGCAGCGTGGAACTAGCGCCCTACGAGCAGTACTTC	CSVELAPYEQYF
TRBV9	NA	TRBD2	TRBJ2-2	TGTGCCAGCAGCGTAGGTTTGCTAGCGGGGGTAAACACCGGGGAGCTGTTTTTT	CASSVGLLAGVNTGELFF
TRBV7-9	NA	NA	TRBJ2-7	TGTGCCAGCAGCTCGGACGTCTCCCTTAGGCAAAGGCAGTACTTC	CASSSDVSLRQRQYF
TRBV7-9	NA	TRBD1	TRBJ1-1	TGTGCCAGCACCATTACGGGGACAGCGAACACTGAAGCTTTCTTT	CASTITGTANTEAFF
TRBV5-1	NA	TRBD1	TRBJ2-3	TGCGCCAGCAGCCCAGACGGGACAGGGGGTGCAGATACGCAGTATTTT	CASSPDGTGGADTQYF
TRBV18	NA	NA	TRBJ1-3	TGTGCCAGCTCACCACTCTTATCCTCAGGGACTGGAAACACCATATATTTT	CASSPLLSSGTGNTIYF
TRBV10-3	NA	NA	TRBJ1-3	TGTGCCATCAGCGGGGGTCGGGGAAACACCATATATTTT	CAISGGRGNTIYF
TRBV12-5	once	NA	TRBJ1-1	TGTGCTAGTGGTTATGGGGTAATGAACACTGAAGCTTTCTTT	CASGYGVMNTEAFF
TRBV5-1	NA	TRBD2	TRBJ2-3	TGCGCCAGCAGCTTTACACCGGGACTAGCGGGGGTGGGCCCAGATACGCAGTATTTT	CASSFTPGLAGVGPDTQYF
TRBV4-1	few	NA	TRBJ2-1	TGCGCCAGCAGCCAAGGTCACTCCCTCTCCTACAATGAGCAGTTCTTC	CASSQGHSLSYNEQFF
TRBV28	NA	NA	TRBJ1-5	TGTGCCAGCAGTTTCCGGCAAGATAGCAATCAGCCCCAGCATTTT	CASSFRQDSNQPQHF
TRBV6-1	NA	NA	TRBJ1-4	TGTGCCAGCAGTCTCCGGACGACGGTAACGAAAAAACTGTTTTTT	CASSLRTTVTKKLFF
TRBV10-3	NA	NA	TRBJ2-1	TGTGCCATCAGTGAGTCAGGAGCGTTCTCCTACAATGAGCAGTTCTTC	CAISESGAFSYNEQFF
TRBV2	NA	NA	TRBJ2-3	TGTGCCAGCAGTCGGGGGCCCACAGATACGCAGTATTTT	CASSRGPTDTQYF
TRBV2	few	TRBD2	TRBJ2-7	TGTGCCAGCAGTCGGAGCGCTAGCGGGAGGGCCTACGAGCAGTACTTC	CASSRSASGRAYEQYF
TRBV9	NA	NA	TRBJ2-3	TGTGCCAGCAGCGTAGCCGAGCAGGATACGCAGTATTTT	CASSVAEQDTQYF
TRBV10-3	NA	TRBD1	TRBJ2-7	TGTGCCATCAGAGATGACAGGGTGGGTGACGAGCAGTACTTC	CAIRDDRVGDEQYF
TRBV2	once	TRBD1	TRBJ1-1	TGTGCCAGCAGTCGACAGGGAAACACTGAAGCTTTCTTT	CASSRQGNTEAFF
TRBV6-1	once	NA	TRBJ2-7	TGTGCCAGCAGTGAAAGGGTACGCGAGCAGTACTTC	CASSERVREQYF
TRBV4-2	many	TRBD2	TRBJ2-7	TGTGCCAGCAGCCAAGATATGGGACTAGCGGTTGAGGGGGAGCAGTACTTC	CASSQDMGLAVEGEQYF
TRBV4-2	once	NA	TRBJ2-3	TGTGCCAGCAGCCCTTCCCCTAGATCGGATACGCAGTATTTT	CASSPSPRSDTQYF
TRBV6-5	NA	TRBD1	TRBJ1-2	TGTGCCAGCAGGATCACAGGGGGCTATGGCTACACCTTC	CASRITGGYGYTF
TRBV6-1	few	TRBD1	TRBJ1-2	TGTGCCAGCACTGGACAGGGCTACTATGGCTACACCTTC	CASTGQGYYGYTF
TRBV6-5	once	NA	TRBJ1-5	TGTGCCAGCAGTTCCACGGCCGGGGGGCCCCAGCATTTT	CASSSTAGGPQHF